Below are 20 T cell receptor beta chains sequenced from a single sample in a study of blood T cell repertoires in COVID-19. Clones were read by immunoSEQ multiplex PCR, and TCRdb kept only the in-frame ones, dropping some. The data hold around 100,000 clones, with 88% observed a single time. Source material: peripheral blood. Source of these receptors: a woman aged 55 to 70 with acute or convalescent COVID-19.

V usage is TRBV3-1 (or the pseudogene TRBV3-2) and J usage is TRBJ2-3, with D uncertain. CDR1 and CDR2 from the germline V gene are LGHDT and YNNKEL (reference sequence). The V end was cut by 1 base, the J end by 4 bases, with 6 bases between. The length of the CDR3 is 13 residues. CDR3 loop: CASSQAVPDTQYF. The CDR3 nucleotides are TGTGCCAGCAGCCAAGCGGTCCCAGATACGCAGTATTTT.

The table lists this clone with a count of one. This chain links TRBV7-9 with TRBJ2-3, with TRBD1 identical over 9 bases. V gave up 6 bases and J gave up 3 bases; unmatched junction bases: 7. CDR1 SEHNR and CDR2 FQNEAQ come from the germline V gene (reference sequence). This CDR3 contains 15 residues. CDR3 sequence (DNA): TGTGCCAGCAGGCGGGACAGGGTGGGGACAGATACGCAGTATTTT. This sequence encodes CASRRDRVGTDTQYF.

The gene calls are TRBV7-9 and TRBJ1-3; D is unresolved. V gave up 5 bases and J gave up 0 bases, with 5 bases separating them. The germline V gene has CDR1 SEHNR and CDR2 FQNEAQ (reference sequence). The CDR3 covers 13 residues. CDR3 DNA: TGTGCCAGCAGCCCCTCCTCTGGAAACACCATATATTTT. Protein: CASSPSSGNTIYF.

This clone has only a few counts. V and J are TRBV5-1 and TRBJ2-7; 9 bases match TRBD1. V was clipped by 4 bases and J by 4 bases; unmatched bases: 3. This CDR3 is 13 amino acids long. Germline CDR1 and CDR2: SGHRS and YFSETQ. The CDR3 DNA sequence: TGCGCCAGCAGCATCGACAGGGGGTACGAGCAGTACGTC. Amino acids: CASSIDRGYEQYV.

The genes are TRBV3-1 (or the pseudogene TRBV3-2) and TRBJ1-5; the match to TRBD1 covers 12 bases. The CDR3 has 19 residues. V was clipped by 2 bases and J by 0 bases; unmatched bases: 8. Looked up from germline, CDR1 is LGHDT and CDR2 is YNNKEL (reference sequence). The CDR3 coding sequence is TGTGCCAGCAGCCAAAGGGGGACAGGGGGCCATAATAGCAATCAGCCCCAGCATTTT. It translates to CASSQRGTGGHNSNQPQHF.

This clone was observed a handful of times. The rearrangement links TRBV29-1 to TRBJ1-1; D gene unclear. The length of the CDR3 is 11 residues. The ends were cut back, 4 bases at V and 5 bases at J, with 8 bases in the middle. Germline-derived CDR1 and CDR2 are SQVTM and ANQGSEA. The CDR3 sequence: CSVGETTEAFF. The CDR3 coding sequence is TGCAGCGTTGGGGAGACAACTGAAGCTTTCTTT.

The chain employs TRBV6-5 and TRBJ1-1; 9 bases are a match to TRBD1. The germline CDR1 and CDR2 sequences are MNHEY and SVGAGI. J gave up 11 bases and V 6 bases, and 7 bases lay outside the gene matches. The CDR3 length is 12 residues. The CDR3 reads CASRTGGDAAFF. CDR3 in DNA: TGTGCCAGCAGAACAGGGGGCGACGCGGCTTTCTTT.

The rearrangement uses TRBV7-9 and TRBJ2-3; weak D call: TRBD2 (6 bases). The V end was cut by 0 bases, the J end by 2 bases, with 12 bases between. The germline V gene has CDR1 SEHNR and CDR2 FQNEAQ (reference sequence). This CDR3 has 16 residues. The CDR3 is CASSLAGGLTTDTQYF. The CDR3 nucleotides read TGTGCCAGCAGCTTAGCGGGGGGACTCACCACAGATACGCAGTATTTT. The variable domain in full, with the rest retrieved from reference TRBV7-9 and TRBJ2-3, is DTGVSQNPRHKITKRGQNVTFRCDPISEHNRLYWYRQTLGQGPEFLTYFQNEAQLEKSRLLSDRFSAERPKGSFSTLEIQRTEQGDSAMYLCASSLAGGLTTDTQYFGPGTRLTVL.

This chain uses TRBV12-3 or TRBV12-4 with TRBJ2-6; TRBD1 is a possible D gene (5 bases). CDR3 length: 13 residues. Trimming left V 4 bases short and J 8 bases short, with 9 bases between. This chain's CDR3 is CASSSQVPNVLTF. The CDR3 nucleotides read TGTGCCAGCAGTTCACAGGTGCCCAACGTCCTGACTTTC.

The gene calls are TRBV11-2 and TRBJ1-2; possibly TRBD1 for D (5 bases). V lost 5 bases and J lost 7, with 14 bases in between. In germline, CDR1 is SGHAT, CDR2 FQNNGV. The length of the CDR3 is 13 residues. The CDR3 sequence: CASSPDTLGGYTF. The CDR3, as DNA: TGTGCCAGCAGCCCGGACACCCTGGGTGGCTACACCTTC.

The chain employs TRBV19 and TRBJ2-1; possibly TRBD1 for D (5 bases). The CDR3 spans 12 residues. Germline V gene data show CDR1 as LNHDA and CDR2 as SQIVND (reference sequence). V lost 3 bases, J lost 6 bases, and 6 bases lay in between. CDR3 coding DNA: TGTGCCAGTAGTATTAGGGGCAATGAGCAGTTCTTC. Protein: CASSIRGNEQFF.

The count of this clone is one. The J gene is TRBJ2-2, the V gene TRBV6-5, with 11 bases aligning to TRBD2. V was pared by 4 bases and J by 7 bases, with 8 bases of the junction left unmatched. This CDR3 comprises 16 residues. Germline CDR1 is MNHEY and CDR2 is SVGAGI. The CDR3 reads CASSFLTSGIGGELFF. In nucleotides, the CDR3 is TGTGCCAGCAGTTTCCTGACTAGCGGGATTGGCGGGGAGCTGTTTTTT.

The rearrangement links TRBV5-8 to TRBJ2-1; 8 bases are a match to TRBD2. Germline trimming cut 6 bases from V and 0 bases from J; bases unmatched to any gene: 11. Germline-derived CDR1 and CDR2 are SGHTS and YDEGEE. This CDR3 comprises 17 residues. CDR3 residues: CASISVAGRSSYNEQFF. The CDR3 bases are TGTGCCAGCATCTCTGTAGCGGGAAGAAGCTCCTACAATGAGCAGTTCTTC.

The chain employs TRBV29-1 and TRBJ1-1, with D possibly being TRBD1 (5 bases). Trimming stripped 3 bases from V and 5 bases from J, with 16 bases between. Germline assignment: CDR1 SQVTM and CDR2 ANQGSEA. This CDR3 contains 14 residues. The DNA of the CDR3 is TGCAGCGTTGATGCCCAGGGCTTGGGAACTGAAGCTTTCTTT. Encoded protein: CSVDAQGLGTEAFF.

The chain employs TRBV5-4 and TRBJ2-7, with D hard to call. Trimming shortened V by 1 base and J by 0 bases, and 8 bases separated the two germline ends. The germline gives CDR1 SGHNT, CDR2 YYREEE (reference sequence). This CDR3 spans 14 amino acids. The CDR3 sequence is CASSLSLSSYEQYF. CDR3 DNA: TGTGCCAGCAGCTTGTCCCTGAGCTCCTACGAGCAGTACTTC.

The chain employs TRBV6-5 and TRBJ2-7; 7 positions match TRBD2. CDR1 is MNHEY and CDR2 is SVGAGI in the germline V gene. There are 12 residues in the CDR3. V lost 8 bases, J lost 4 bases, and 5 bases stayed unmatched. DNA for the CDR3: TGTGCCAGCCAGGAGCGGGATTACGAGCAGTACTTC. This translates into CASQERDYEQYF.

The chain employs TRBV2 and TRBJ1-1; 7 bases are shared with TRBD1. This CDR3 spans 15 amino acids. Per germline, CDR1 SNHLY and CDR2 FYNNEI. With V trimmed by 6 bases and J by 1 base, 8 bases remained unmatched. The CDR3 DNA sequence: TGTGCCAGCAGGGAAAGGGGGCTGGGGAACACTGAAGCTTTCTTT. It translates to CASRERGLGNTEAFF.

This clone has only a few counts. CDR3 region: CASSRDRGVNEQFF. The DNA for the CDR3 is TGTGCCAGCAGCCGGGACAGGGGCGTAAATGAGCAGTTCTTC. The rearrangement uses TRBV7-9 and TRBJ2-1; 10 nucleotides line up with TRBD1. Germline V gene data show CDR1 as SEHNR and CDR2 as FQNEAQ (reference sequence). The V and J ends lost 5 bases and 7 bases, in that order; junction bases with no gene match: 5. The CDR3 length is 14 residues.

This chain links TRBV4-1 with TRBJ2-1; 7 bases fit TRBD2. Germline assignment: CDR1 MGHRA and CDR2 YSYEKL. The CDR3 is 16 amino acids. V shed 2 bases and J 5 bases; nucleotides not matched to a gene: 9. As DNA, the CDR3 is TGCGCCAGCAGCCAAAGTCTAGCGGAGGCCCACAATGAGCAGTTCTTC. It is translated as CASSQSLAEAHNEQFF.

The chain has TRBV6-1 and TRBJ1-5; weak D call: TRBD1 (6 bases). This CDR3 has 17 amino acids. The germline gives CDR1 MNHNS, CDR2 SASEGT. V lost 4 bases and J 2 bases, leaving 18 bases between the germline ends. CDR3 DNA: TGTGCCAGCAGTGCCAAGGGGGACACATCGGGCAATCAGCCCCAGCATTTT. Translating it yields CASSAKGDTSGNQPQHF.